These 22 T cell receptor beta chains were sequenced from one sample in a study of cytomegalovirus exposure and HLA in healthy donors. This PCR relied on a set of 60 Vbeta primers and 13 Jbeta primers. Some clones are missing from TCRdb's copy, which holds only in-frame ones; the method was immunoSEQ multiplex PCR. The data contain some 190,000 clones, about 77% of them singletons. The specimen was PBMCs. These receptors all come from a female donor in good health and CMV-seronegative.

This clone occurred a few times. The CDR3 reads CASSPYDRNGYTF. Written as DNA, the CDR3 is TGTGCCAGTAGTCCTTATGACAGGAATGGCTACACCTTC. The chain carries TRBV19 and TRBJ1-2; the D gene is possibly TRBD1 (6 bases). V was shortened by 5 bases and J by 6 bases, with 13 bases between the two germline ends. This CDR3 region has 13 residues. CDR1 is LNHDA and CDR2 is SQIVND in the germline V gene (reference sequence).

The CDR3 here is CASSWSPQGVYTDTQYF. The CDR3, as DNA: TGTGCCAGCAGCTGGTCCCCTCAGGGGGTTTACACAGATACGCAGTATTTT. The chain carries TRBV5-5 and TRBJ2-3; 7 bases fit TRBD1. This CDR3 contains 17 residues. Germline assignment: CDR1 SGHKS and CDR2 YYEKEE (reference sequence). The V and J ends lost 3 bases and 2 bases, in that order; junction bases with no gene match: 12.

The chain carries TRBV2 and TRBJ1-1; the D gene is possibly TRBD1 (5 bases). The germline V gene has CDR1 SNHLY and CDR2 FYNNEI. Trimming took 6 bases from V and 5 from J, leaving 19 bases between them. The CDR3 spans 15 residues. The CDR3, as DNA: TGTGCCAGCAGGTGGCTCGGGGGGGGAGGGACTGAAGCTTTCTTT. Translated: CASRWLGGGGTEAFF.

This chain joins TRBV2 and TRBJ2-4; TRBD1 aligns across 9 bases. The CDR3 totals 13 residues. CDR1 and CDR2 from the germline V gene are SNHLY and FYNNEI. The J segment lost 9 bases and the V segment lost 6 bases, leaving 6 bases of the junction unmatched. The CDR3 nucleotides read TGTGCCAGCAGCGGGACAGGGCAGGGCATTCAGTACTTC. Its protein is CASSGTGQGIQYF.

DNA for the CDR3: TGTGCCAGCAGCTGGGGCAGCGGGGGTACAGATACGCAGTATTTT. Protein sequence: CASSWGSGGTDTQYF. This chain uses TRBV5-6 with TRBJ2-3; 8 nucleotides agree with TRBD2. The germline CDR1 and CDR2 sequences are SGHDT and YYEEEE. Losses at the gene ends were 3 bases for V and 3 bases for J; bases not matched to a gene: 6. The CDR3 has 15 residues.

The CDR3 nucleotides read TGTGCCAGCAGCTGGGGGGACGGCATGAACACTGAAGCTTTCTTT. Protein: CASSWGDGMNTEAFF. The chain joins TRBV5-5 to TRBJ1-1; D is possibly TRBD1 (5 bases). This CDR3 region has 15 residues. V shed 3 bases and J shed 0 bases, with 12 bases lying between them. CDR1 and CDR2 from the germline V gene are SGHKS and YYEKEE (reference sequence).

The CDR3 bases are TGTGCCAGCAGTTTATACGGGACTAGCGGGAGGACTTACGAGCAGTACTTC. Protein sequence: CASSLYGTSGRTYEQYF. The chain is built from TRBV27 and TRBJ2-5; 15 nucleotides line up with TRBD2. TRBJ2-7 explains the end of the DNA better; the J call may be wrong. There are 17 residues in the CDR3. From germline, CDR1 is MNHEY and CDR2 SMNVEV (reference sequence).

CDR3 DNA: TGTGCCAGCAGTAGGAAGACAGCCGGGACTAGCGGCTACAATGAGCAGTTCTTC. Its protein is CASSRKTAGTSGYNEQFF. V and J are TRBV7-6 and TRBJ2-1; 11 bases align to TRBD2. The CDR3 loop spans 18 amino acids. Looked up from germline, CDR1 is SGHVS and CDR2 is FNYEAQ. Germline trimming cut 6 bases from V and 3 bases from J; bases unmatched to any gene: 13.

The CDR3 nucleotides read TGTGCCAGCAGCAGGGGGAGCGGGACACAAGAGACCCAGTACTTC. This gives the protein CASSRGSGTQETQYF. The V gene is TRBV11-3, the J gene TRBJ2-5; possible D gene TRBD2, 7 bases. The V end was cut by 5 bases, the J end by 2 bases, with 15 bases between. Germline V gene sequence: CDR1 SGHNT, CDR2 YENEEA. The CDR3 sequence is 15 residues long.

This clone appeared once. The chain joins TRBV5-4 to TRBJ2-5; TRBD1 aligns across 12 bases. The CDR3 has 16 amino acids. Germline values: CDR1 SGHNT, CDR2 YYREEE (reference sequence). J lost 5 bases, V lost 0 bases, and 5 bases had no gene match. The CDR3 DNA sequence: TGTGCCAGCAGCTTGGCCGGGACAGGGGGCGCCGAGACCCAGTACTTC. Encoded protein: CASSLAGTGGAETQYF.

Only a few counts were recorded for this clone. This chain joins TRBV27 and TRBJ2-1; TRBD2 matches at 13 bases. J lost 7 bases, V lost 5 bases, and 5 bases had no gene match. The CDR3 sequence is 15 residues long. In germline, CDR1 is MNHEY, CDR2 SMNVEV (reference sequence). The DNA of the CDR3 is TGTGCCAGCAGTCCCGGGACTAGCGGGATAAATGAGCAGTTCTTC. Encoded protein: CASSPGTSGINEQFF.

There are a few counts of this clone. The genes are TRBV6-5 and TRBJ2-5; 8 nucleotides align to TRBD2. The V and J ends lost 2 bases and 4 bases, in that order; junction bases with no gene match: 9. This CDR3 is 16 amino acids long. Per the germline V gene, CDR1 is MNHEY and CDR2 is SVGAGI. The chain's CDR3 is CASSYRGGQNGETQYF. As DNA, the CDR3 is TGTGCCAGCAGTTACCGGGGGGGACAAAACGGAGAGACCCAGTACTTC.

Only one count was recorded for this clone. This sequence joins TRBV7-2 and TRBJ1-6; D ambiguous. The CDR3 consists of 14 residues. V shed 0 bases and J shed 10 bases, with 10 bases lying between them. CDR1 SGHTA and CDR2 FQGNSA come from the germline V gene. CDR3 region: CASSLAMRESPLHF. In nucleotides, the CDR3 is TGTGCCAGCAGCTTAGCGATGAGAGAATCACCCCTCCACTTT.

The rearrangement uses TRBV2 and TRBJ2-7; the D is unclear. This CDR3 spans 13 amino acids. Looked up from germline, CDR1 is SNHLY and CDR2 is FYNNEI. Trimming took 4 bases from V and 4 from J, leaving 11 bases between them. The CDR3 DNA reads TGTGCCAGCAGTGTTCTTCAGACTTACGAGCAGTACTTC. As protein: CASSVLQTYEQYF.

The V call is TRBV19, the J call TRBJ2-7, with D possibly TRBD1 on 5 matching bases. CDR1 and CDR2 from the germline V gene are LNHDA and SQIVND (reference sequence). CDR3 size: 13 residues. V was trimmed by 1 base and J by 6 bases, leaving 10 bases between them. CDR3 sequence (DNA): TGTGCCAGTAGTATAGGTCAGGGTCGCGAGCAGTACTTC. Its translation: CASSIGQGREQYF.

This clone was counted a few times. The V call is TRBV28, the J call TRBJ1-6, with 10 bases that match TRBD1. This CDR3 has 14 amino acids. V shed 6 bases, J shed 7 bases, and the junction held 3 bases outside the gene matches. CDR1 and CDR2 from the germline V gene are MDHEN and SYDVKM. The CDR3 nucleotides read TGTGCCAGCAGGACAGGGGGCGCGAATTCACCCCTCCACTTT. Its translation is CASRTGGANSPLHF.

V is TRBV7-2 and J is TRBJ2-2; a weak D match, TRBD2 (6 bases). This CDR3 contains 15 residues. V lost 3 bases and J 7 bases, leaving 15 bases between the germline ends. The germline V gene has CDR1 SGHTA and CDR2 FQGNSA. The CDR3: CASSLTLAYGGELFF. CDR3 nucleotide sequence: TGTGCCAGCAGCTTGACCCTAGCGTATGGCGGGGAGCTGTTTTTT.

Only a few counts were recorded for this clone. The chain couples TRBV6-1 to TRBJ2-7; TRBD2 might be the D (6 bases). V lost 5 bases and J lost 2, with 10 bases in between. Germline V lookup: CDR1 MNHNS, CDR2 SASEGT. The CDR3 contains 13 residues. The chain's CDR3 is CASSLAAPYEQYF. The CDR3 nucleotides are TGTGCCAGCAGTTTAGCGGCTCCCTACGAGCAGTACTTC.

This chain joins TRBV5-1 and TRBJ2-3; 8 nucleotides match TRBD1. There are 15 residues in the CDR3. After removal of 4 bases from V and 1 base from J, the junction contained 5 bases not matched to a gene. The V gene's germline CDR1 is SGHRS and CDR2 YFSETQ. DNA for the CDR3: TGCGCCAGCAGCAAACAGGGGGACCGCACAGATACGCAGTATTTT. Its translation: CASSKQGDRTDTQYF.

This rearrangement joins TRBV27 to TRBJ2-5; possibly TRBD1 for D (6 bases). Trimming stripped 6 bases from V and 4 bases from J, with 12 bases between. Germline values: CDR1 MNHEY, CDR2 SMNVEV (reference sequence). CDR3 length: 13 residues. DNA of the CDR3: TGTGCCAGCAGCACAGGGTGGGGAGAGACCCAGTACTTC. It is translated as CASSTGWGETQYF.

This chain uses TRBV2 with TRBJ2-5; D might be TRBD1 (6 bases). Trimming took 3 bases from V and 0 from J, leaving 8 bases between them. The CDR3 is 14 residues long. Per germline, CDR1 SNHLY and CDR2 FYNNEI. CDR3 in amino acids: CASSERTDQETQYF. DNA for the CDR3: TGTGCCAGCAGTGAGCGGACAGACCAAGAGACCCAGTACTTC.

J is TRBJ2-1 and V is TRBV15; 15 positions match TRBD2. The V gene's germline CDR1 is LNHNV and CDR2 YYDKDF (reference sequence). The V gene end was trimmed by 3 bases and the J gene end by 12 bases; junction bases not matched to a gene: 9. This CDR3 has 16 residues. CDR3 region: CATSSPRTSGGAGQFF. CDR3 nucleotide sequence: TGTGCCACCAGCAGTCCCAGGACTAGCGGGGGGGCTGGGCAGTTCTTC. Full variable domain (remainder filled in from reference TRBV15 and TRBJ2-1): DAMVIQNPRYQVTQFGKPVTLSCSQTLNHNVMYWYQQKSSQAPKLLFHYYDKDFNNEADTPDNFQSRRPNTSFCFLDIRSPGLGDTAMYLCATSSPRTSGGAGQFFGPGTRLTVL.